This T cell receptor (beta chain) was obtained from a study of blood T cell repertoires in COVID-19. About the research overall: The analysed material was cDNA or gDNA that came from T cells, B-cell-depleted T cells, or PBMCs.

The repertoire was sequenced with immunoSEQ multiplex PCR; TCRdb's copy has only in-frame clones and lacks some. Of almost 400,000 clones detected, roughly 88% appear once; the ten largest clones hold around 0.91%. Donors were grouped by their self-reported clinical history. This clone was observed once. Trimming cost V 0 bases and J 10 bases, with 14 bases left between them. The germline gives CDR1 SGHRS, CDR2 YFSETQ. CDR3 length equals 15 residues. The source is a woman in her thirties with acute COVID-19. Source material: PBMCs or T cells enriched from blood (not recorded which). The chain carries TRBV5-1 and TRBJ1-6; D unclear. The CDR3, as DNA: TGCGCCAGCAGCTTGGCCTCAGGTCCCCGATCACCCCTCCACTTT. This gives the protein CASSLASGPRSPLHF.